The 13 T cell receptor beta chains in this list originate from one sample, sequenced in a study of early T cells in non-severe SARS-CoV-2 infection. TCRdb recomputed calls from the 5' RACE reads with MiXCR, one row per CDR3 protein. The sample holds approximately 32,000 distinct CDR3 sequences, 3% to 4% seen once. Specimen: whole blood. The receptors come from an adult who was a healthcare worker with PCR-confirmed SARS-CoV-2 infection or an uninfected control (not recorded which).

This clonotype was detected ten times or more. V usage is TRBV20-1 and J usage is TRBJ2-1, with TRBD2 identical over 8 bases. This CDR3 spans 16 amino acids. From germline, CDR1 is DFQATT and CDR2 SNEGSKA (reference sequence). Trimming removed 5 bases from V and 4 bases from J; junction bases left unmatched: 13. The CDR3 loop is CSAAFLGPSGYNEQFF. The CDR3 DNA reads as TGCAGTGCTGCCTTCCTAGGCCCTAGCGGGTACAATGAGCAGTTCTTC.

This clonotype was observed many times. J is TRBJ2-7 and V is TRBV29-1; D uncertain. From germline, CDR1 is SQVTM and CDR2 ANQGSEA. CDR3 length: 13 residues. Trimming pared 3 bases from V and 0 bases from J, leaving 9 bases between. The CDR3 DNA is TGCAGCGTTGAGCTCAGGAGCTCCTACGAGCAGTACTTC. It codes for CSVELRSSYEQYF.

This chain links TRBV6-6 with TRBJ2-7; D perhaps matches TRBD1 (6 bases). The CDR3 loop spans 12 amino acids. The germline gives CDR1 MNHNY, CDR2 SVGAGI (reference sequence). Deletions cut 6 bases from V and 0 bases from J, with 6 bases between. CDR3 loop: CASRQGSYEQYF. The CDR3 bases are TGTGCCAGCAGACAGGGCTCCTACGAGCAGTACTTC.

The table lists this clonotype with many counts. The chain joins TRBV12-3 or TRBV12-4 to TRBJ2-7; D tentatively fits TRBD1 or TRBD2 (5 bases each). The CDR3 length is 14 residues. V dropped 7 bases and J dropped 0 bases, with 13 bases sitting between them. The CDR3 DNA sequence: TGTGCCAGCACCTCCGGGACCGTCTCCTACGAGCAGTACTTC. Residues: CASTSGTVSYEQYF.

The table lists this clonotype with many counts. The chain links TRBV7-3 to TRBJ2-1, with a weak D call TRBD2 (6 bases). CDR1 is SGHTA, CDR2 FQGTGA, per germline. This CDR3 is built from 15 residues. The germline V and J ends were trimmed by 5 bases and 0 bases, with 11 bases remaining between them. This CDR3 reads CASSRRLDSYNEQFF. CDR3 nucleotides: TGTGCCAGCAGCCGCAGACTAGACTCCTACAATGAGCAGTTCTTC.

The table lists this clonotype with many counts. CDR3: CASSPLAGRADTQYF. CDR3 nucleotides: TGTGCCAGCAGCCCCTTAGCGGGACGGGCAGATACGCAGTATTTT. The genes are TRBV7-6 and TRBJ2-3; 8 bases are a match to TRBD2. The CDR3 has 15 amino acids. V was clipped by 5 bases and J by 4 bases; unmatched bases: 8. Germline assignment: CDR1 SGHVS and CDR2 FNYEAQ.

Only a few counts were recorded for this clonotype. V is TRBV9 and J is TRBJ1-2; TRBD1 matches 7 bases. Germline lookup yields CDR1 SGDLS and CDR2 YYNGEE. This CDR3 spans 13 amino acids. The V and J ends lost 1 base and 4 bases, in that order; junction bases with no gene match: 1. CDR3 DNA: TGTGCCAGCAGCGTAACAGGGGTCTATGGCTACACCTTC. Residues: CASSVTGVYGYTF. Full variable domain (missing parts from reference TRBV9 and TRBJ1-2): DSGVTQTPKHLITATGQRVTLRCSPRSGDLSVYWYQQSLDQGLQFLIQYYNGEERAKGNILERFSAQQFPDLHSELNLSSLELGDSALYFCASSVTGVYGYTFGSGTRLTVV.

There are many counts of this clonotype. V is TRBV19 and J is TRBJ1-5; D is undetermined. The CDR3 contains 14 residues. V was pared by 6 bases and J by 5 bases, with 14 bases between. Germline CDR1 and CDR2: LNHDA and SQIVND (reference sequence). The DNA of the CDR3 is TGTGCCAGTAGATTTCAGCGGGGTCATCAGCCCCAGCATTTT. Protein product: CASRFQRGHQPQHF.

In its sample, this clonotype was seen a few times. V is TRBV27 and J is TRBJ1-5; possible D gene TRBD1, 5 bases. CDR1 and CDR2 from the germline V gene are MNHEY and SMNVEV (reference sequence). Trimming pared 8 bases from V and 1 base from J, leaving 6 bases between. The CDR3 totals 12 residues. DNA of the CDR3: TGTGCCAGCCGGGGGAGCAATCAGCCCCAGCATTTT. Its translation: CASRGSNQPQHF.

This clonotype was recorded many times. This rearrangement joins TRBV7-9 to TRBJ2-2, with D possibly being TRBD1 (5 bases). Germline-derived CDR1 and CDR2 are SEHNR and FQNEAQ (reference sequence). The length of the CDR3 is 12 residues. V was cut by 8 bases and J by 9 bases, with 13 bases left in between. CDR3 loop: CASQVGVRELFF. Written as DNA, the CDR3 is TGTGCCAGCCAAGTAGGGGTCCGGGAGCTGTTTTTT.

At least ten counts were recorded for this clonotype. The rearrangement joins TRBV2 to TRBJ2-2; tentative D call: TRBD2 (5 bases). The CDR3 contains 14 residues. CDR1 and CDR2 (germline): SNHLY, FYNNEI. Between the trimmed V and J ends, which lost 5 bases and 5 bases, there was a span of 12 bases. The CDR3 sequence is CASSTRRGTGELFF. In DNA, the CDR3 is TGTGCCAGCAGTACCCGACGGGGAACCGGGGAGCTGTTTTTT.

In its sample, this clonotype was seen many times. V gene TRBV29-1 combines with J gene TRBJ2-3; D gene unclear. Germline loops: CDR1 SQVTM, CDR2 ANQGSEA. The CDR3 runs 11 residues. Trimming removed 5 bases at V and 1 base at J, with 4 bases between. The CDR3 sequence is CSVTRTDTQYF. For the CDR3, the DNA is TGCAGCGTTACACGCACAGATACGCAGTATTTT.

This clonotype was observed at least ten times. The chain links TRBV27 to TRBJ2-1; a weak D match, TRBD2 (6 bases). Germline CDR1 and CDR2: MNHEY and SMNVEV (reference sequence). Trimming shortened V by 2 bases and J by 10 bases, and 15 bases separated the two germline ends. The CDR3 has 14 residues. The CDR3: CASSLQLAGGEQFF. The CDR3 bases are TGTGCCAGCAGTTTACAACTAGCAGGTGGGGAGCAGTTCTTC.